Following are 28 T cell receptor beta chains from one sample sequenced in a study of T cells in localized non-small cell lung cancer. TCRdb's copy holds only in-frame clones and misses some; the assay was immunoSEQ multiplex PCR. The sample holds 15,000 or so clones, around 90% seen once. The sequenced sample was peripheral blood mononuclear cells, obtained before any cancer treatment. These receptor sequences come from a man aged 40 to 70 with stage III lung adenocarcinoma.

The CDR3 loop is CASSPTSGTYNEQFF. The CDR3 DNA sequence: TGCGCCAGCAGCCCCACTAGCGGGACGTACAATGAGCAGTTCTTC. J is TRBJ2-1 and V is TRBV5-1; the match to TRBD2 covers 10 bases. The CDR3 is 15 residues long. CDR1 and CDR2 from the germline V gene are SGHRS and YFSETQ. V shed 4 bases, J shed 4 bases, and the junction held 5 bases outside the gene matches. Full variable domain (missing parts from reference TRBV5-1 and TRBJ2-1): KAGVTQTPRYLIKTRGQQVTLSCSPISGHRSVSWYQQTPGQGLQFLFEYFSETQRNKGNFPGRFSGRQFSNSRSEMNVSTLELGDSALYLCASSPTSGTYNEQFFGPGTRLTVL.

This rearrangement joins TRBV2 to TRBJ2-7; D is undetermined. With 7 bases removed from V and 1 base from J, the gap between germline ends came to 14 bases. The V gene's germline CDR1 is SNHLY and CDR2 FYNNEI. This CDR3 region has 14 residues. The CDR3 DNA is TGTGCCAGCACCGAAGGTAGACTTTCCTACGAGCAGTACTTC. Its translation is CASTEGRLSYEQYF.

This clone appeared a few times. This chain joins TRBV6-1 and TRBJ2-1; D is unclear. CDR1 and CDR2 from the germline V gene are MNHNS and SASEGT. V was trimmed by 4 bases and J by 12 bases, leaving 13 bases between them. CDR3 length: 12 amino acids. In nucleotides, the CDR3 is TGTGCCAGCAGTGCATCGGCAGGTGGGCAGTTCTTC. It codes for CASSASAGGQFF.

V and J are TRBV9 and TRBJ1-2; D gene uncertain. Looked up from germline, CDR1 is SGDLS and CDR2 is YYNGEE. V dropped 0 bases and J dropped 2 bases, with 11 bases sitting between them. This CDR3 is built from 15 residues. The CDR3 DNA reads TGTGCCAGCAGCGTAGGAGGGATGGGGAACTATGGCTACACCTTC. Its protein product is CASSVGGMGNYGYTF.

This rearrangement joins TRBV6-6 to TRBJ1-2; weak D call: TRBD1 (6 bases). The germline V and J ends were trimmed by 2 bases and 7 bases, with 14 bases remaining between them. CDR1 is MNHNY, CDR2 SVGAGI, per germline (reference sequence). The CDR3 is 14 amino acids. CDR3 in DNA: TGTGCCAGCAGTTACAACAGGGATCGAGGTGGCTACACCTTC. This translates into CASSYNRDRGGYTF.

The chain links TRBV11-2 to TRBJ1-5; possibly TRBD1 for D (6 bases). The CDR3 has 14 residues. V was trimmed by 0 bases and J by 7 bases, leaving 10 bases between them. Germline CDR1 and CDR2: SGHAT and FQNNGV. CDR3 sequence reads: CASSLDRTDQPQHF. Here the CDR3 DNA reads TGTGCCAGCAGCTTAGATAGGACAGACCAGCCCCAGCATTTT. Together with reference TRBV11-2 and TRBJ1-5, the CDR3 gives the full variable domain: EAGVAQSPRYKIIEKRQSVAFWCNPISGHATLYWYQQILGQGPKLLIQFQNNGVVDDSQLPKDRFSAERLKGVDSTLKIQPAKLEDSAVYLCASSLDRTDQPQHFGDGTRLSIL.

As DNA, the CDR3 is TGTGCCAGCAGCTTGACAGGGGGGGAGGTAGATACGCAGTATTTT. This sequence encodes CASSLTGGEVDTQYF. The V gene is TRBV7-2, the J gene TRBJ2-3, with 9 bases fitting TRBD1. CDR3 length: 15 amino acids. The V gene end was trimmed by 3 bases and the J gene end by 5 bases; junction bases not matched to a gene: 6. Germline V lookup: CDR1 SGHTA, CDR2 FQGNSA.

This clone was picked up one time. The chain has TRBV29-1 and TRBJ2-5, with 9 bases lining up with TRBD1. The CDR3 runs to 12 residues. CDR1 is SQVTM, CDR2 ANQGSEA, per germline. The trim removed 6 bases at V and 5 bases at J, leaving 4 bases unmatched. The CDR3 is CSVQGASETQYF. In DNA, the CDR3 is TGCAGCGTACAGGGGGCCTCGGAGACCCAGTACTTC.

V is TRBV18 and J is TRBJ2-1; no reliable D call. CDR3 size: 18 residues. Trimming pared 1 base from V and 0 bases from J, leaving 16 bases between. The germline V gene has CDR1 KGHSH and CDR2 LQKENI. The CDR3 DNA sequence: TGTGCCAGCTCACCACAGATGCGACTTCCAAGCTCCTACAATGAGCAGTTCTTC. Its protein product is CASSPQMRLPSSYNEQFF.

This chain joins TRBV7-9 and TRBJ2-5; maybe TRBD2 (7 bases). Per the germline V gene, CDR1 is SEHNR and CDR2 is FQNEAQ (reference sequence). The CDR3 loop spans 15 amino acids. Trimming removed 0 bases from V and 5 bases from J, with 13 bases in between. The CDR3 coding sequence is TGTGCCAGCAGCTTAGCGGGGGGGGCCGTGGAGACCCAGTACTTC. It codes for CASSLAGGAVETQYF.

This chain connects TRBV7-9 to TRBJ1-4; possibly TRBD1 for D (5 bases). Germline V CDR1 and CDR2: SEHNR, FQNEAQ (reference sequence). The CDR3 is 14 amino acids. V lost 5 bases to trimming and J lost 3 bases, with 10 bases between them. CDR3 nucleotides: TGTGCCAGCAGCCTGGGGACGGCTAATGAAAAACTGTTTTTT. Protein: CASSLGTANEKLFF.

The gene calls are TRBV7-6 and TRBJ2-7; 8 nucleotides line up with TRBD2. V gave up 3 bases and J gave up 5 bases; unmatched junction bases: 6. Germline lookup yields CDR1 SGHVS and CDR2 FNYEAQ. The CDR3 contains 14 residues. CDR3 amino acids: CASSFSSGSNEQYF. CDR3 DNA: TGTGCCAGCAGCTTTAGCAGCGGGAGCAACGAGCAGTACTTC.

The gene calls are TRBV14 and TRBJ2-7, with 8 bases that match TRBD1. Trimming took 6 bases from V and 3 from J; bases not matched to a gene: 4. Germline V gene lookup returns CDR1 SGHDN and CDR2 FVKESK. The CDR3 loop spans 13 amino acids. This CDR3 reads CASSSGQDYEQYF. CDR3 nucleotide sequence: TGTGCCAGCAGTTCGGGACAGGACTACGAGCAGTACTTC.

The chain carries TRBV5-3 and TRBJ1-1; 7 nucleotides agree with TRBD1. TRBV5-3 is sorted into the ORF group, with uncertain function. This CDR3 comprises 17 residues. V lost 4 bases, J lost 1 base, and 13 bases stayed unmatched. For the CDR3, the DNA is TGTGCCAGAAGCGCAAAATGGACAGGACGAACGAACACTGAAGCTTTCTTT. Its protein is CARSAKWTGRTNTEAFF.

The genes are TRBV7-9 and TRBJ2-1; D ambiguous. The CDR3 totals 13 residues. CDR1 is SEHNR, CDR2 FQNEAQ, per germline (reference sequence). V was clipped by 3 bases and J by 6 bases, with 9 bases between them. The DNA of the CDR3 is TGTGCCAGCAGCTTCTCACTCCTCAATGAGCAGTTCTTC. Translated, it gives CASSFSLLNEQFF.

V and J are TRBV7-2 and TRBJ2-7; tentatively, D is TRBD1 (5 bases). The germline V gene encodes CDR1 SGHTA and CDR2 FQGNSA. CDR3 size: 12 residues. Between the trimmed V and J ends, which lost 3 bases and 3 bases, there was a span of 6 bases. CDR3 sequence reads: CASSFQGYEQYF. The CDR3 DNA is TGTGCCAGCAGCTTTCAGGGCTACGAGCAGTACTTC. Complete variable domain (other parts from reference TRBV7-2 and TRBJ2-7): GAGVSQSPSNKVTEKGKDVELRCDPISGHTALYWYRQSLGQGLEFLIYFQGNSAPDKSGLPSDRFSAERTGGSVSTLTIQRTQQEDSAVYLCASSFQGYEQYFGPGTRLTVT.

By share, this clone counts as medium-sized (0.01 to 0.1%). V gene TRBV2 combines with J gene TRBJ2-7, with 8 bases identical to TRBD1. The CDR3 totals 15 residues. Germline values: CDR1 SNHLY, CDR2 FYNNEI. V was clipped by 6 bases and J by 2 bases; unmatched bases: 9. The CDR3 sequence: CASSGRTGRPYEQYF. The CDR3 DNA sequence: TGTGCCAGCAGCGGTAGGACAGGGCGACCCTACGAGCAGTACTTC.

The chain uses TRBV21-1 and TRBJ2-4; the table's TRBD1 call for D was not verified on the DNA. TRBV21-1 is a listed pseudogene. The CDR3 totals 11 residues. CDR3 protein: CATGGASFLYF. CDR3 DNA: TGTGCCACAGGGGGCGCGTCGTTTCTGTACTTC.

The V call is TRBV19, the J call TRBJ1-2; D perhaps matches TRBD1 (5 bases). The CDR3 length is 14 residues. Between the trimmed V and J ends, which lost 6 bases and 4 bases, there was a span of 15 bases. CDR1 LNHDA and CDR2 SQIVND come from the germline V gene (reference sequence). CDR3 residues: CASSWGTPIYGYTF. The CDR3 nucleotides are TGTGCCAGTAGCTGGGGCACTCCTATCTATGGCTACACCTTC.

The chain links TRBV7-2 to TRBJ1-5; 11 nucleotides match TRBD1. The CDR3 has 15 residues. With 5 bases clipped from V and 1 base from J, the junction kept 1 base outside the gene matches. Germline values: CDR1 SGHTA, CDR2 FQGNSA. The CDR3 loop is CASSGQGASNQPQHF. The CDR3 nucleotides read TGTGCCAGCAGCGGACAGGGGGCGAGCAATCAGCCCCAGCATTTT.

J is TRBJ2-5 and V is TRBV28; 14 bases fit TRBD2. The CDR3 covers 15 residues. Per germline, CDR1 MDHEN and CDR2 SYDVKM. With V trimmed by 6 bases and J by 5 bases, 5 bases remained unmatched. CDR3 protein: CASSSGLAGVETQYF. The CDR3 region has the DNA TGTGCCAGCAGCTCGGGACTAGCGGGAGTGGAGACCCAGTACTTC.

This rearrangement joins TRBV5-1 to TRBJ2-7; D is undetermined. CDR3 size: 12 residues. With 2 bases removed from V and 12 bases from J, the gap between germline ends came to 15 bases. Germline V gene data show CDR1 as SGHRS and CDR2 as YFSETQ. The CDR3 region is CASSFADRAWYF. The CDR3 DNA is TGCGCCAGCAGCTTCGCGGACCGCGCTTGGTACTTC.

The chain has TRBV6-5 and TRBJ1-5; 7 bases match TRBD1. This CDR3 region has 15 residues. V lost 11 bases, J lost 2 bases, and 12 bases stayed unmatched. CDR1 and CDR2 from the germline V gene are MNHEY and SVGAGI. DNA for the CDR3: TGTGCCTCTGGGGGAGGGGGCTGGGGCAATCAGCCCCAGCATTTT. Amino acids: CASGGGGWGNQPQHF.

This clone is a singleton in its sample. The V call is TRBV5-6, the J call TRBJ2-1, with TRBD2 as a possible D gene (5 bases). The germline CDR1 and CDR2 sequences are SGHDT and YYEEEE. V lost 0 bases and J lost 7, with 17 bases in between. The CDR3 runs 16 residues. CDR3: CASSLAARGSGNEQFF. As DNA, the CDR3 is TGTGCCAGCAGCTTGGCGGCTAGAGGGAGTGGGAATGAGCAGTTCTTC. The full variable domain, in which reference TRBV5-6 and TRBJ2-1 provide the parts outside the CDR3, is DAGVTQSPTHLIKTRGQQVTLRCSPKSGHDTVSWYQQALGQGPQFIFQYYEEEERQRGNFPDRFSGHQFPNYSSELNVNALLLGDSALYLCASSLAARGSGNEQFFGPGTRLTVL.

The chain's CDR3 is CASNSDRANTGELFF. The CDR3 nucleotides are TGTGCCAGCAATTCCGACAGGGCGAACACCGGGGAGCTGTTTTTT. The chain combines TRBV27 with TRBJ2-2; TRBD1 agrees at 7 bases. The CDR3 covers 15 residues. Germline V CDR1 and CDR2: MNHEY, SMNVEV (reference sequence). The ends lost 7 bases at V and 0 bases at J; junction bases unmatched: 5.

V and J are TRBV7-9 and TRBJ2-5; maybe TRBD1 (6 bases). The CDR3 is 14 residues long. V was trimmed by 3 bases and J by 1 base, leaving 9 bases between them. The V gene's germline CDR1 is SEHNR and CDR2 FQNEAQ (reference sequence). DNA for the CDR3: TGTGCCAGCAGCTTTACAGGGATCCAAGAGACCCAGTACTTC. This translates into CASSFTGIQETQYF.

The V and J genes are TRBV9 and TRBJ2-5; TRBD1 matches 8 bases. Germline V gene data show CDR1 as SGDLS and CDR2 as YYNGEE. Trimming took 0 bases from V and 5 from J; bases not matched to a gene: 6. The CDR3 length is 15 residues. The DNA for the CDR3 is TGTGCCAGCAGCGTAGGTGCAGGGGGCTGGGAGACCCAGTACTTC. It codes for CASSVGAGGWETQYF. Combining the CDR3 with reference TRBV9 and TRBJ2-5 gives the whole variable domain DSGVTQTPKHLITATGQRVTLRCSPRSGDLSVYWYQQSLDQGLQFLIQYYNGEERAKGNILERFSAQQFPDLHSELNLSSLELGDSALYFCASSVGAGGWETQYFGPGTRLLVL.

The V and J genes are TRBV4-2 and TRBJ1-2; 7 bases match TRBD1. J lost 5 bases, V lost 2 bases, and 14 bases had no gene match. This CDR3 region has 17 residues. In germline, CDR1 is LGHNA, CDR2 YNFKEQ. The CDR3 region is CASSQTGSETGIYGYTF. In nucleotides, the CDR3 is TGTGCCAGCAGCCAAACTGGGAGCGAGACAGGGATTTATGGCTACACCTTC.